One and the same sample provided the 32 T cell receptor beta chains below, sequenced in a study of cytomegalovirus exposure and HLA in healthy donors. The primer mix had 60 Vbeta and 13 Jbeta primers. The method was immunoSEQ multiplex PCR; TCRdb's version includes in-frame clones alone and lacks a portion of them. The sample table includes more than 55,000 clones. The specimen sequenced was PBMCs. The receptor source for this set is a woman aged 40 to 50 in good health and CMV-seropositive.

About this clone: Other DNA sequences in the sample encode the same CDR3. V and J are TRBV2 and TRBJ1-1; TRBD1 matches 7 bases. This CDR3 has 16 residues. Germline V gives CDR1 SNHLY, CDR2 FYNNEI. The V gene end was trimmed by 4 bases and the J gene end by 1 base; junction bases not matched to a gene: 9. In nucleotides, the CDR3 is TGTGCCAGCAGTGTTGACAGGGTAGAGGGGAACACTGAAGCTTTCTTT. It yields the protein CASSVDRVEGNTEAFF.

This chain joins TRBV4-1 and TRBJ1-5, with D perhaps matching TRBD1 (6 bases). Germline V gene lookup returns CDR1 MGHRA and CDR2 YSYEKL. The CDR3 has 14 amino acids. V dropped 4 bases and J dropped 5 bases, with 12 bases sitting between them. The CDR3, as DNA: TGCGCCAGCAGCCTCGGGCCAGGGGATCAGCCCCAGCATTTT. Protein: CASSLGPGDQPQHF.

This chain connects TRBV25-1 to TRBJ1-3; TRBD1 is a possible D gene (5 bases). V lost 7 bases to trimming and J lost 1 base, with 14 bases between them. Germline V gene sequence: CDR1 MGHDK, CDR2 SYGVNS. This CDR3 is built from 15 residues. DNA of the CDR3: TGTGCCAGCACCGATAACCCAGGGTCTGGAAACACCATATATTTT. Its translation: CASTDNPGSGNTIYF.

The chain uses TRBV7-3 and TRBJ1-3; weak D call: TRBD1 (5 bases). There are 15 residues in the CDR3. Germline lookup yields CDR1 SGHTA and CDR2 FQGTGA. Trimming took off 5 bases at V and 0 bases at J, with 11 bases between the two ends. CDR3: CASSLDSNSGNTIYF. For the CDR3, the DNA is TGTGCCAGCAGCCTCGACAGCAACTCTGGAAACACCATATATTTT.

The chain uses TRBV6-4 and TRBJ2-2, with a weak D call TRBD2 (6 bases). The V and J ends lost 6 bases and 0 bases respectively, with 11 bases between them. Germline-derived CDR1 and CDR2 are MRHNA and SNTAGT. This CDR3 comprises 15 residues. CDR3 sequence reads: CASSGGEANTGELFF. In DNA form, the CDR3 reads TGTGCCAGCAGCGGAGGGGAAGCGAACACCGGGGAGCTGTTTTTT.

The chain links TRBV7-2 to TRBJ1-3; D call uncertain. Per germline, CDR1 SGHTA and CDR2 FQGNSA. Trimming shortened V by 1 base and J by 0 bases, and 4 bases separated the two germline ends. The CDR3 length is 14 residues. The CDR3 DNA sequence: TGTGCCAGCAGCTTAGGGAGCTCTGGAAACACCATATATTTT. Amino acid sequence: CASSLGSSGNTIYF.

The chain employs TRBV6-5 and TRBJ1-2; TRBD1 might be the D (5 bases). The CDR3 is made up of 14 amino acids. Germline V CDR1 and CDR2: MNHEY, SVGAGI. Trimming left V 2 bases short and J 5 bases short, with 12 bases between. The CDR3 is CASSYVGGGYGYTF. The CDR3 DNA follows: TGTGCCAGCAGTTACGTTGGGGGAGGGTATGGCTACACCTTC.

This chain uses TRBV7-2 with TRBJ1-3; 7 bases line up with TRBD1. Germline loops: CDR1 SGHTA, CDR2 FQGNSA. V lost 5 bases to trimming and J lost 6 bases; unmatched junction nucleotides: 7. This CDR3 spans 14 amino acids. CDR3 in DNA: TGTGCCAGCAGCCTCAGGGGGATGGAAAACACCATATATTTT. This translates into CASSLRGMENTIYF.

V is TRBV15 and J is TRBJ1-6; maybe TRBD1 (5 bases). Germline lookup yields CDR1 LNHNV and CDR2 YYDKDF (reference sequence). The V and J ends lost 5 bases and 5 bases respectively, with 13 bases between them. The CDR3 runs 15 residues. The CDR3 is CATSSGTLNNSPLHF. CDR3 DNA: TGTGCCACCAGCTCCGGGACTTTGAATAATTCACCCCTCCACTTT. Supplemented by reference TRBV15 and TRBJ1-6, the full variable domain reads DAMVIQNPRYQVTQFGKPVTLSCSQTLNHNVMYWYQQKSSQAPKLLFHYYDKDFNNEADTPDNFQSRRPNTSFCFLDIRSPGLGDTAMYLCATSSGTLNNSPLHFGNGTRLTVT.

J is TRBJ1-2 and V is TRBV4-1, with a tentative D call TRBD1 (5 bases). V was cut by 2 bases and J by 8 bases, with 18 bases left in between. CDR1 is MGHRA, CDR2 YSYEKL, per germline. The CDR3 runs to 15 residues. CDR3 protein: CASSQNLIGEGGYTF. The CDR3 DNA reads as TGCGCCAGCAGCCAAAATTTAATAGGGGAGGGGGGCTACACCTTC.

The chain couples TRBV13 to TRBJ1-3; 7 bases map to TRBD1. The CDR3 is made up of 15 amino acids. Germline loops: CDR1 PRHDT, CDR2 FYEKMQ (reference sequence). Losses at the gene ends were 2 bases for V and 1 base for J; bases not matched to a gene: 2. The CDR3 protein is CASSLTGDSGNTIYF. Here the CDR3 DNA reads TGTGCCAGCAGCTTAACAGGGGATTCTGGAAACACCATATATTTT.

CDR3 in amino acids: CASSRNGRGASTDTQYF. The DNA for the CDR3 is TGTGCCAGCAGCCGCAACGGTCGGGGGGCCAGCACAGATACGCAGTATTTT. The V call is TRBV7-3, the J call TRBJ2-3; D is possibly TRBD2 (7 bases). V lost 5 bases and J lost 0, with 18 bases in between. This CDR3 is built from 17 residues. CDR1 and CDR2 from the germline V gene are SGHTA and FQGTGA. The full variable domain, in which reference TRBV7-3 and TRBJ2-3 provide the parts outside the CDR3, is GAGVSQTPSNKVTEKGKYVELRCDPISGHTALYWYRQSLGQGPEFLIYFQGTGAADDSGLPNDRFFAVRPEGSVSTLKIQRTERGDSAVYLCASSRNGRGASTDTQYFGPGTRLTVL.

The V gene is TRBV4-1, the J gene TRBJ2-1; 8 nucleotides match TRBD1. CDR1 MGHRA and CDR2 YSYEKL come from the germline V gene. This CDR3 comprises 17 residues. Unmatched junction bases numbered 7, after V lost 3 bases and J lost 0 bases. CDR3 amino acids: CASSQPGTGSSYNEQFF. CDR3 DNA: TGCGCCAGCAGCCAGCCCGGGACAGGCAGCTCCTACAATGAGCAGTTCTTC.

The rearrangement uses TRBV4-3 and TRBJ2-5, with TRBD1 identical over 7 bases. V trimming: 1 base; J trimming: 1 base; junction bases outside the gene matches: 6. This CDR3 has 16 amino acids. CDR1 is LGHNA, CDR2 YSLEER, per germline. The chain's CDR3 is CASSQVPGTAQETQYF. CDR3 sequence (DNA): TGCGCCAGCAGCCAAGTCCCAGGGACAGCCCAAGAGACCCAGTACTTC.

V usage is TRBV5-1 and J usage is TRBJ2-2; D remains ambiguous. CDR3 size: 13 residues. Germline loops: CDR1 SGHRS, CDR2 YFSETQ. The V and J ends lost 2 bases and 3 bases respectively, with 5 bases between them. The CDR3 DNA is TGCGCCAGCAGCTTCTTAGACACCGGGGAGCTGTTTTTT. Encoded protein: CASSFLDTGELFF.

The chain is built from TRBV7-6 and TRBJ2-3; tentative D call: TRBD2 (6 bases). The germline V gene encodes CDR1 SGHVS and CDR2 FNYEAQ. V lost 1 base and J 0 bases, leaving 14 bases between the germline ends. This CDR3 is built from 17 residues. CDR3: CASSLGRGRVSTDTQYF. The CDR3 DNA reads TGTGCCAGCAGCTTAGGGCGGGGCAGGGTCAGCACAGATACGCAGTATTTT.

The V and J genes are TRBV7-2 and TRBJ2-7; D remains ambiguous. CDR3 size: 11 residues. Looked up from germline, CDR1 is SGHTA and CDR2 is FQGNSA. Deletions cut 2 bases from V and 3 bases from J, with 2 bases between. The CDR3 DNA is TGTGCCAGCAGCTTACACTACGAGCAGTACTTC. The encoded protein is CASSLHYEQYF.

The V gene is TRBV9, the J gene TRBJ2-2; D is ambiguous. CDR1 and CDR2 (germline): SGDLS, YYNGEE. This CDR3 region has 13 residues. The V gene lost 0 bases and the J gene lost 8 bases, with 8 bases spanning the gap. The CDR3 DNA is TGTGCCAGCAGCGTAGAAGTCGGTGGGGAGCTGTTTTTT. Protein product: CASSVEVGGELFF.

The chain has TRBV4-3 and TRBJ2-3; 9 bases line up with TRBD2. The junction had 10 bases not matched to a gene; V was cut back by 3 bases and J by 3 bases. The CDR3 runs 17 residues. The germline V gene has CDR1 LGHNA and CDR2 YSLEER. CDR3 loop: CASSHLSAGGGTDTQYF. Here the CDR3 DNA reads TGCGCCAGCAGCCACCTCTCAGCGGGGGGCGGAACAGATACGCAGTATTTT.

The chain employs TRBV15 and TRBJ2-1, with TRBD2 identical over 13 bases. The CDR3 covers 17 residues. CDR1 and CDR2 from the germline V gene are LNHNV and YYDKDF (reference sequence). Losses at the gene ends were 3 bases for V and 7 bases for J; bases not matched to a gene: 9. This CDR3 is CATSSITSGGGLNEQFF. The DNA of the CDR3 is TGTGCCACCAGCAGCATAACTAGCGGGGGGGGTCTGAATGAGCAGTTCTTC.

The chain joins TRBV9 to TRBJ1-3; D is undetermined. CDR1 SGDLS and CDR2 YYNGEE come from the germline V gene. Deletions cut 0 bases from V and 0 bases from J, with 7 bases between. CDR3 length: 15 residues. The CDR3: CASSVDPSSGNTIYF. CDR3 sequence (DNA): TGTGCCAGCAGCGTAGACCCGAGCTCTGGAAACACCATATATTTT.

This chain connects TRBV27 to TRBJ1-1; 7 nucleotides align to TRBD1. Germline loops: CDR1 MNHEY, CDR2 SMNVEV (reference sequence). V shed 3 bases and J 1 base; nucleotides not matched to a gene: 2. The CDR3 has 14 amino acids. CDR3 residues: CASSLPGGNTEAFF. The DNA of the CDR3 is TGTGCCAGCAGTTTGCCAGGGGGGAACACTGAAGCTTTCTTT.

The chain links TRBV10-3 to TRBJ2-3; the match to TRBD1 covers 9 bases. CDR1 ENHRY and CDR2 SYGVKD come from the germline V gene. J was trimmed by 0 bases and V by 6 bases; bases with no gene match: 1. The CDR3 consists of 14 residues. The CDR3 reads CAIRGTGSTDTQYF. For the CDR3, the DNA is TGTGCCATCAGGGGGACAGGGAGCACAGATACGCAGTATTTT.

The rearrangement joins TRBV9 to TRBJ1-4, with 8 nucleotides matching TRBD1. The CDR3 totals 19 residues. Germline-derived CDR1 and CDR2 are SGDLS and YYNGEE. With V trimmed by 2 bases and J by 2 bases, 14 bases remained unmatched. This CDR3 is CASSVAPGQGLATNEKLFF. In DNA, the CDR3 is TGTGCCAGCAGCGTGGCCCCAGGACAGGGCTTAGCGACTAATGAAAAACTGTTTTTT.

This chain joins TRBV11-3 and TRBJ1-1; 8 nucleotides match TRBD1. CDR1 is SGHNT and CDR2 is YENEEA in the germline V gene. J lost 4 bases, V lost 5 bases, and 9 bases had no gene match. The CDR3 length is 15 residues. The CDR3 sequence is CASSGQGRGATEAFF. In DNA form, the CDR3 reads TGTGCCAGCAGCGGACAGGGTCGGGGGGCCACTGAAGCTTTCTTT.

The CDR3 DNA reads TGTGCCAGCAGTTACTCAAAGACAGGGGGCAGGACTGAAGCTTTCTTT. It yields the protein CASSYSKTGGRTEAFF. The chain is built from TRBV6-6 and TRBJ1-1; 10 bases align to TRBD1. CDR1 is MNHNY and CDR2 is SVGAGI in the germline V gene (reference sequence). The CDR3 sequence is 16 residues long. The junction had 6 bases not matched to a gene; V was cut back by 0 bases and J by 5 bases.

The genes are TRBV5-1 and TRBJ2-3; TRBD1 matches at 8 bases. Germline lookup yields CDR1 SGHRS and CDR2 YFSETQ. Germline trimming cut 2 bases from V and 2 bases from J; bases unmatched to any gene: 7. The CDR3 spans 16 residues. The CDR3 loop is CASSFGQGANTDTQYF. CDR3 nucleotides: TGCGCCAGCAGCTTTGGACAGGGCGCCAACACAGATACGCAGTATTTT.

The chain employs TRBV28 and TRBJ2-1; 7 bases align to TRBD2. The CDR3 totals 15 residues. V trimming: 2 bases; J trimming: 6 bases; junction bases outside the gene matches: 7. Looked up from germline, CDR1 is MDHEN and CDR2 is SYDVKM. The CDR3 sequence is CASSLAPGGVNEQFF. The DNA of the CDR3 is TGTGCCAGCAGTTTAGCCCCGGGGGGTGTCAATGAGCAGTTCTTC.

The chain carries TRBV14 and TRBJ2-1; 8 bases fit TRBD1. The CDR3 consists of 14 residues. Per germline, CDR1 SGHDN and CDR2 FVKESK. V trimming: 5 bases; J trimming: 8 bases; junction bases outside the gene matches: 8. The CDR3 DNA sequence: TGTGCCAGCAGCGAAGGGAACAGGGGGGATGAGCAGTTCTTC. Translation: CASSEGNRGDEQFF.

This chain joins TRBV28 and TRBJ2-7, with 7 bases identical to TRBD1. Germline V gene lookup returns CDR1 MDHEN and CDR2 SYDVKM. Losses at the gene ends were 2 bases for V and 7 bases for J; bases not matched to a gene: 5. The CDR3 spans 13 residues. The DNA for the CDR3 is TGTGCCAGCAGTTTAATTAGACAGGGTGAGCAGTACTTC. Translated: CASSLIRQGEQYF.

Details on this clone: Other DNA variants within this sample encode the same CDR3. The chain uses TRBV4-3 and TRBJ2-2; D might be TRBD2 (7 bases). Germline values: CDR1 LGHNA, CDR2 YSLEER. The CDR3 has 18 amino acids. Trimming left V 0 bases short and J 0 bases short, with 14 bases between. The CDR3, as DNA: TGCGCCAGCAGCCAAGAATTGGCGGGGGCGGCGAACACCGGGGAGCTGTTTTTT. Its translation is CASSQELAGAANTGELFF.

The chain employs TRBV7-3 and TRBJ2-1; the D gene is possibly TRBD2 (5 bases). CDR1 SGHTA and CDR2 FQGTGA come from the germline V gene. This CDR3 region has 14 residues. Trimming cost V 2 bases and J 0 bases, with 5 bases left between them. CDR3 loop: CASSLEGSYNEQFF. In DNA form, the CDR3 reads TGTGCCAGCAGCTTAGAGGGCTCCTACAATGAGCAGTTCTTC.